These T cell receptor beta chains were read from a single sample in a study of blood T cell repertoires in COVID-19. Assay: immunoSEQ multiplex PCR; the TCRdb copy retains only in-frame clones and omits some. The sample includes about 190,000 clones, approximately 91% of them seen just once. The sequencing sample was made of peripheral blood. These receptors all stem from a woman between 40 and 50 years old who had recovered from COVID-19. The CDR3 runs from the conserved cysteine through the conserved F or W. D genes are given only for firm matches. Rows may omit the clone size; those that give it use once, few, many or a size class.

j_gene: TRBJ2-1; d_gene: TRBD2; v_gene: TRBV6-2/TRBV6-3; abundance: .; CDR3nt: TGTGCCAGCAGTTACCCAACGGGGGGTGAGCAGTTCTTC; CDR3aa: CASSYPTGGEQFF
j_gene: TRBJ2-7; d_gene: TRBD2; v_gene: TRBV7-9; abundance: .; CDR3nt: TGTGCCAGCAGGGCCGGGACTAGCGGGTCCTACGAGCAGTACTTC; CDR3aa: CASRAGTSGSYEQYF
j_gene: TRBJ2-7; d_gene: .; v_gene: TRBV9; abundance: .; CDR3nt: TGTGCCAGCAGCGGAGTAGGCGGCGAGCAGTACTTC; CDR3aa: CASSGVGGEQYF
j_gene: TRBJ1-6; d_gene: TRBD1; v_gene: TRBV6-1; abundance: .; CDR3nt: TGTGCCAGCAGTGAAGTCAGGGGGCTCGGTTCACCCCTCCACTTT; CDR3aa: CASSEVRGLGSPLHF
j_gene: TRBJ1-5; d_gene: .; v_gene: TRBV5-1; abundance: few; CDR3nt: TGCGCCAGCAGCTTGGATTATAGCAATCAGCCCCAGCATTTT; CDR3aa: CASSLDYSNQPQHF
j_gene: TRBJ1-1; d_gene: .; v_gene: TRBV21-1; abundance: few; CDR3nt: TGTGCCAGCAGCAATGCCGGCGGAGCTTTCTTT; CDR3aa: CASSNAGGAFF
j_gene: TRBJ2-1; d_gene: .; v_gene: TRBV3-1/TRBV3-2; abundance: .; CDR3nt: TGTGCCAGCAGCCAAGGGGCGGGACCAAGAAATGAGCAGTTCTTC; CDR3aa: CASSQGAGPRNEQFF
j_gene: TRBJ2-7; d_gene: TRBD2; v_gene: TRBV2; abundance: .; CDR3nt: TGTGCCAGCAATATAGCGGGAGGCTACGAGCAGTACTTC; CDR3aa: CASNIAGGYEQYF
j_gene: TRBJ2-3; d_gene: .; v_gene: TRBV5-1; abundance: .; CDR3nt: TGCGCCAGCAGCCTCCCCGGGACACGTCTTGGGACAGATACGCAGTATTTT; CDR3aa: CASSLPGTRLGTDTQYF
j_gene: TRBJ2-2; d_gene: .; v_gene: TRBV10-3; abundance: .; CDR3nt: TGTGCCATCAGTGGTGGGAGCCTCAACACCGGGGAGCTGTTTTTT; CDR3aa: CAISGGSLNTGELFF
j_gene: TRBJ1-3; d_gene: .; v_gene: TRBV9; abundance: .; CDR3nt: TGTGCCAGCAGCCCCCACACAGGCAACGGAAACACCATATATTTT; CDR3aa: CASSPHTGNGNTIYF
j_gene: TRBJ2-1; d_gene: TRBD1; v_gene: TRBV2; abundance: .; CDR3nt: TGTGCCACCGGACAGGGTCTGTACAATGAGCAGTTCTTC; CDR3aa: CATGQGLYNEQFF
j_gene: TRBJ2-7; d_gene: .; v_gene: TRBV6-5; abundance: .; CDR3nt: TGTGCCAGCAGTCGCGGGTATATCTACGAGCAGTACTTC; CDR3aa: CASSRGYIYEQYF
j_gene: TRBJ2-5; d_gene: .; v_gene: TRBV27; abundance: .; CDR3nt: TGTGCCAGCAGCCTGACAGGCACTATGGAGACCCAGTACTTC; CDR3aa: CASSLTGTMETQYF
j_gene: TRBJ1-5; d_gene: .; v_gene: TRBV7-9; abundance: .; CDR3nt: TGTGCCAGCAGCCCGGGACATTCGGGGAATCAGCCCCAGCATTTT; CDR3aa: CASSPGHSGNQPQHF
j_gene: TRBJ1-1; d_gene: .; v_gene: TRBV19; abundance: once; CDR3nt: TGTGCCAGTAGTATAGTAACAGGGTCTGAAGCTTTCTTT; CDR3aa: CASSIVTGSEAFF
j_gene: TRBJ1-1; d_gene: .; v_gene: TRBV5-3; abundance: .; CDR3nt: TGTGCCAGAAGCCCCCCCTATGAAGCTTTCTTT; CDR3aa: CARSPPYEAFF
j_gene: TRBJ1-2; d_gene: .; v_gene: TRBV19; abundance: .; CDR3nt: TGTGCCAGTAGTATAGACCCCCTCGGCTATGGCTACACCTTC; CDR3aa: CASSIDPLGYGYTF
j_gene: TRBJ1-6; d_gene: .; v_gene: TRBV14; abundance: few; CDR3nt: TGTGCCAGCAGCCAAGATGTTCGGGGGGCACCCCTCCACTTT; CDR3aa: CASSQDVRGAPLHF
j_gene: TRBJ1-1; d_gene: TRBD1; v_gene: TRBV6-5; abundance: .; CDR3nt: TGTGCCACCTCCAGGGGGCCGCTCCCAAACACTGAAGCTTTCTTT; CDR3aa: CATSRGPLPNTEAFF
j_gene: TRBJ1-1; d_gene: .; v_gene: TRBV29-1; abundance: .; CDR3nt: TGCAGCGTAGACACAGGGTGGTGGACTGAAGCTTTCTTT; CDR3aa: CSVDTGWWTEAFF
j_gene: TRBJ1-2; d_gene: TRBD1; v_gene: TRBV28; abundance: .; CDR3nt: TGTGCCAGCAGCTCCGGACAGGGGGCCTCGGCCTCGGATGGCTACACCTTC; CDR3aa: CASSSGQGASASDGYTF
j_gene: TRBJ2-3; d_gene: TRBD2; v_gene: TRBV7-2; abundance: .; CDR3nt: TGTGCCAGCAGCTTAGTACGAAGCGGGAGACCAGATACGCAGTATTTT; CDR3aa: CASSLVRSGRPDTQYF
j_gene: TRBJ2-2; d_gene: .; v_gene: TRBV2; abundance: once; CDR3nt: TGTGCCAGCAGTGAAGCGCTTAGTCCCTCCTTT; CDR3aa: CASSEALSPSF
j_gene: TRBJ1-2; d_gene: TRBD1; v_gene: TRBV27; abundance: .; CDR3nt: TGTGCCAGCAGTTTAGGAGGGGGCGGAGGCTACACCTTC; CDR3aa: CASSLGGGGGYTF
j_gene: TRBJ2-3; d_gene: TRBD2; v_gene: TRBV2; abundance: .; CDR3nt: TGTGCCGGGACTAGCGGGAGCCCAGATACGCAGTATTTT; CDR3aa: CAGTSGSPDTQYF
j_gene: TRBJ2-5; d_gene: .; v_gene: TRBV7-8; abundance: .; CDR3nt: TGTGCCAGCAGCTTAGCCGGTACCCCGGAGACCCAGTACTTC; CDR3aa: CASSLAGTPETQYF
j_gene: TRBJ1-2; d_gene: .; v_gene: TRBV28; abundance: .; CDR3nt: TGTGCCAGCAGTTTCTCCAGGGTCTATGGCTACACCTTC; CDR3aa: CASSFSRVYGYTF
j_gene: TRBJ1-5; d_gene: .; v_gene: TRBV12-5; abundance: .; CDR3nt: TGTGCTAGTGGTTTGGTGGCGGGGCAGCCCCAGCATTTT; CDR3aa: CASGLVAGQPQHF
j_gene: TRBJ2-1; d_gene: TRBD2; v_gene: TRBV27; abundance: .; CDR3nt: TGTGCCAGCAGTCTGGGGACTAGCGGCAATGAGCAGTTCTTC; CDR3aa: CASSLGTSGNEQFF
j_gene: TRBJ1-1; d_gene: TRBD1; v_gene: TRBV3-1/TRBV3-2; abundance: .; CDR3nt: TGTGCCAGCAGCCAAGTCAAAGGGACAGCGAACACTGAAGCTTTCTTT; CDR3aa: CASSQVKGTANTEAFF
j_gene: TRBJ2-7; d_gene: .; v_gene: TRBV27; abundance: .; CDR3nt: TGTGCCAGCAGAACAAGAGACAGTTCCTACGAGCAGTACTTC; CDR3aa: CASRTRDSSYEQYF
j_gene: TRBJ2-1; d_gene: .; v_gene: TRBV4-3; abundance: .; CDR3nt: TGCGCCAGCAGCCAAGATCGGGTTCGGGAGCAGTTCTTC; CDR3aa: CASSQDRVREQFF
j_gene: TRBJ1-2; d_gene: .; v_gene: TRBV27; abundance: .; CDR3nt: TGTGCCAGCAGTTCGTACAGGGACTATGGCTACACCTTC; CDR3aa: CASSSYRDYGYTF
j_gene: TRBJ2-7; d_gene: TRBD2; v_gene: TRBV13; abundance: .; CDR3nt: TGTGCCAGCAGCTTAAAAGGGCGGGCTAGCGGAAATAGACCGTACGAGCAGTACTTC; CDR3aa: CASSLKGRASGNRPYEQYF
j_gene: TRBJ2-7; d_gene: .; v_gene: TRBV3-1/TRBV3-2; abundance: .; CDR3nt: TGTGCCAGCAGCCAACCTCGGGGGAGAATCTACGAGCAGTACTTC; CDR3aa: CASSQPRGRIYEQYF
j_gene: TRBJ2-1; d_gene: .; v_gene: TRBV7-2; abundance: once; CDR3nt: TGTGCCAGCAGCTTAGCGGAGCAGGGTCTGGGCCAGTTCTTC; CDR3aa: CASSLAEQGLGQFF